The subject of this entry is one T cell receptor (beta chain). Antigen unknown. This entry is derived from a study of cytomegalovirus exposure and HLA in healthy donors. General study findings and limits: It was reported that TCR beta sequences correctly inferred the HLA-A and HLA-B alleles for most subjects.

PCR used 60 Vbeta primers and 13 Jbeta primers. Repertoires were generated with immunoSEQ multiplex PCR, while TCRdb's copy carries only in-frame clones and drops some. The table has 90,000 to 110,000 clones, around 80% seen once; the top ten hold 2.1%. Donors showed nominal health when sampled, although they likely had unrecorded immune exposures. In germline, CDR1 is KGHSH, CDR2 LQKENI. The CDR3 is made up of 14 amino acids. Trimming pared 0 bases from V and 6 bases from J, leaving 11 bases between. The source of this sequence is a man younger than 45 in good health and CMV-seronegative. The chain carries TRBV18 and TRBJ1-1; TRBD1 is a possible D gene (5 bases). Sequenced sample: PBMCs. CDR3 sequence reads: CASSPPGGVAEAFF. DNA for the CDR3: TGTGCCAGCTCACCACCCGGGGGTGTGGCTGAAGCTTTCTTT.